This TCR beta chain was found in a study of blood T cell repertoires in COVID-19. Overall study: PBMCs, B-cell-depleted T cells, or T cells were the source of the cDNA or gDNA that made up the material.

Profiling relied on immunoSEQ multiplex PCR, and the TCRdb table lists in-frame clones only, not all of them. Of about 320,000 clones listed, approximately 82% are singletons. Germline values: CDR1 LNHNV, CDR2 YYDKDF (reference sequence). The germline V and J ends were trimmed by 1 base and 8 bases, with 6 bases remaining between them. This CDR3 has 12 residues. The sequencing input was peripheral blood. The source is a woman in her fifties or sixties with acute or convalescent COVID-19. V gene TRBV15 combines with J gene TRBJ2-1; no clear D. The chain's CDR3 is CATSRARDEQFF. DNA for the CDR3: TGTGCCACCAGCAGAGCTAGAGATGAGCAGTTCTTC.